A single sample is the source of the 7 T cell receptor beta chains below, sequenced in a study of cytomegalovirus exposure and HLA in healthy donors. PCR primers comprised 60 Vbeta and 13 Jbeta primers. Sequencing was performed with immunoSEQ multiplex PCR; in TCRdb, only in-frame clones are kept and a portion is missing. The listing contains 65,000 to 95,000 clones. The sequenced sample consisted of PBMCs. The receptors come from a woman in her fifties or sixties in good health and CMV-seronegative.

The V and J genes are TRBV5-1 and TRBJ2-7; TRBD2 matches 13 bases. CDR3 size: 14 residues. J was trimmed by 2 bases and V by 5 bases; bases with no gene match: 1. Germline-derived CDR1 and CDR2 are SGHRS and YFSETQ. The CDR3 protein is CASRGTSGTYEQYF. DNA of the CDR3: TGCGCCAGCAGAGGGACTAGCGGGACCTACGAGCAGTACTTC. Drawing the rest from reference TRBV5-1 and TRBJ2-7, the complete variable domain is KAGVTQTPRYLIKTRGQQVTLSCSPISGHRSVSWYQQTPGQGLQFLFEYFSETQRNKGNFPGRFSGRQFSNSRSEMNVSTLELGDSALYLCASRGTSGTYEQYFGPGTRLTVT.

The J gene is TRBJ2-6, the V gene TRBV5-1; 10 bases align to TRBD1. The CDR3 has 17 amino acids. Trimming removed 3 bases from V and 1 base from J; junction bases left unmatched: 4. Germline assignment: CDR1 SGHRS and CDR2 YFSETQ. CDR3 nucleotides: TGCGCCAGCAGCTCGGGACAGGGGTCATCTGGGGCCAACGTCCTGACTTTC. This codes for CASSSGQGSSGANVLTF.

This chain connects TRBV10-2 to TRBJ2-7, with a weak D call TRBD2 (7 bases). CDR3 length: 13 residues. Trimming left V 11 bases short and J 4 bases short, with 18 bases between. Germline CDR1 WSHSY, CDR2 SAAADI. The DNA of the CDR3 is TGCGCCCTCGGGGGGCTAACCCAATACGAGCAGTACTTC. Its translation is CALGGLTQYEQYF.

The V and J genes are TRBV5-1 and TRBJ2-1, with 15 bases matching TRBD2. The CDR3 sequence is 20 residues long. The ends lost 4 bases at V and 3 bases at J; junction bases unmatched: 14. Germline V gene lookup returns CDR1 SGHRS and CDR2 YFSETQ. CDR3 protein: CASSRDPGLAGGEFYNEQFF. The CDR3 nucleotides read TGCGCCAGCAGCCGTGACCCGGGACTAGCGGGAGGCGAGTTCTACAATGAGCAGTTCTTC.

This chain joins TRBV18 and TRBJ1-2, with TRBD1 matching over 11 bases. V dropped 3 bases and J dropped 8; count of bases not matched to a gene: 8. There are 15 residues in the CDR3. Germline V gives CDR1 KGHSH, CDR2 LQKENI. In nucleotides, the CDR3 is TGTGCCAGCTCACCCCAGGACAGGGGGCTTTGGGGCTACACCTTC. As protein: CASSPQDRGLWGYTF.

This chain links TRBV7-9 with TRBJ1-2; 8 bases match TRBD1. This CDR3 spans 13 amino acids. Trimming at V came to 4 bases and at J to 3 bases, leaving 1 base not matched to a gene. CDR1 and CDR2 from the germline V gene are SEHNR and FQNEAQ (reference sequence). CDR3 nucleotide sequence: TGTGCCAGCAGCTCAGGGGGCGACTATGGCTACACCTTC. Protein product: CASSSGGDYGYTF.

As for this clone: The sample holds other DNA sequences that translate to the same CDR3. The gene calls are TRBV29-1 and TRBJ2-5; 9 bases are shared with TRBD1. V was pared by 5 bases and J by 5 bases, with 6 bases of the junction left unmatched. Germline CDR1 SQVTM, CDR2 ANQGSEA. The CDR3 totals 13 residues. CDR3 nucleotides: TGCAGCGTTCCGGGACAGGGCGGGGAGACCCAGTACTTC. Protein product: CSVPGQGGETQYF.